The rows below give T cell receptor beta chains drawn from one sample of a study of control samples from healthy donors and cancer patients. Measured with immunoSEQ multiplex PCR; TCRdb has only the in-frame clones, and not every one. The profile shows some 79,000 clones, 89% of them singletons. The sample consisted of blood. Every receptor here comes from a man in his forties or fifties in good health. CDR3s include the opening cysteine and the closing phenylalanine or tryptophan. The D gene is left open where the match is weak. Size values are once, few and many counts, or a class for expanded clones, and some rows have none.

D gene	V gene	clone size	J gene	CDR3 protein	CDR3 DNA
TRBD2	TRBV7-6	-	TRBJ2-5	CASSLAGGGAQETQYF	TGTGCCAGCAGCTTAGCAGGCGGGGGGGCCCAAGAGACCCAGTACTTC
-	TRBV6-1	-	TRBJ1-2	CASSEQQSYGYTF	TGTGCCAGCAGTGAGCAACAGTCCTATGGCTACACCTTC
TRBD1	TRBV5-8	-	TRBJ1-4	CASSLTGTGKEKLFF	TGTGCCAGCAGCCTGACCGGGACAGGGAAGGAAAAACTGTTTTTT
-	TRBV7-3	once	TRBJ1-1	CASSPQQGAGTEAFF	TGTGCCAGCAGCCCACAACAGGGCGCGGGAACTGAAGCTTTCTTT
TRBD2	TRBV7-2	-	TRBJ2-3	CASSPGTSGYSTDTQYF	TGTGCCAGCAGCCCCGGGACTAGCGGGTACAGCACAGATACGCAGTATTTT
TRBD1	TRBV11-3	-	TRBJ2-2	CASSFQQTGLNTGELFF	TGTGCCAGCAGCTTTCAGCAGACAGGGCTGAACACCGGGGAGCTGTTTTTT
TRBD1	TRBV29-1	once	TRBJ2-2	CSVDQGAGELFF	TGCAGCGTTGACCAGGGGGCCGGGGAGCTGTTTTTT
TRBD2	TRBV7-8	-	TRBJ2-5	CASSLAEGRGQETQYF	TGTGCCAGCAGCTTAGCGGAGGGGCGGGGGCAAGAGACCCAGTACTTC
-	TRBV20-1	-	TRBJ1-4	CSASRRGEDEKLFF	TGCAGTGCTAGTAGAAGGGGCGAGGATGAAAAACTGTTTTTT
-	TRBV5-1	-	TRBJ2-1	CASSSYNEQFF	TGCGCCAGCAGCAGCTACAATGAGCAGTTCTTC
-	TRBV2	-	TRBJ1-5	CASSEERGNQPQHF	TGTGCCAGCAGTGAAGAGCGGGGCAATCAGCCCCAGCATTTT
TRBD1	TRBV27	few	TRBJ1-3	CASSRLTGGLGNTIYF	TGTGCCAGCAGTCGACTAACAGGGGGGCTAGGAAACACCATATATTTT
-	TRBV4-1	-	TRBJ1-5	CASSLALGGNQPQHF	TGCGCCAGCAGCCTCGCGCTTGGGGGCAATCAGCCCCAGCATTTT
-	TRBV14	few	TRBJ1-3	CASQPGSRRPSGNTIYF	TGTGCCAGCCAGCCTGGGAGCCGGCGGCCTTCTGGAAACACCATATATTTT
-	TRBV11-2	-	TRBJ1-5	CASSRRDYSNQPQHF	TGTGCCAGCAGCCGACGGGATTATAGCAATCAGCCCCAGCATTTT
-	TRBV3-1/TRBV3-2	-	TRBJ2-7	CASSQVPGTYSYEQYF	TGTGCCAGCAGCCAAGTCCCCGGGACTTACTCCTACGAGCAGTACTTC